These T cell receptor beta chains were read from a single sample in a study of T cells in Graves' hyperthyroidism and ophthalmopathy. TCRdb re-derived calls from the multiplex PCR reads in MiXCR, one entry per CDR3 protein. The sample consists of some 560,000 distinct CDR3 sequences, approximately 14% of them appearing once. The sample was blood. The receptors shown here come from a woman aged 30 to 39 with Graves' hyperthyroidism. Each CDR3 is given with its conserved first and last residue. D genes are given only for firm matches. Only some rows state a clone size, as once, few, many or a class for expanded clones.

TRBJ2-1	TRBV30	TRBD2	many	CAWSVPGGYYNEQFF	TGTGCCTGGAGTGTACCGGGGGGTTACTACAATGAGCAGTTCTTC
TRBJ2-1	TRBV7-9	TRBD1	many	CASSADRAQQFF	TGTGCCAGCAGCGCAGACAGGGCACAGCAGTTCTTC
TRBJ2-7	TRBV6-2/TRBV6-3	.	many	CASSKSSGQPSPYEQYF	TGTGCCAGCAGTAAGAGTTCGGGGCAACCTTCCCCTTACGAGCAGTACTTC
TRBJ1-3	TRBV18	TRBD1	many	CASSGQGDGNTIYF	TGTGCCAGCTCCGGACAGGGGGACGGAAACACCATATATTTT
TRBJ2-1	TRBV2	.	many	CASSEGGLGSYNEQFF	TGTGCCAGCAGTGAGGGGGGGCTGGGGTCCTACAATGAGCAGTTCTTC
TRBJ2-3	TRBV12-3/TRBV12-4	.	many	CASSPIGGLYTQYF	TGTGCCAGCAGTCCTATAGGGGGGTTGTATACGCAGTATTTT
TRBJ2-1	TRBV11-2	.	many	CASSLSDNEQFF	TGTGCCAGCAGCTTATCGGACAATGAGCAGTTCTTC
TRBJ2-7	TRBV6-2/TRBV6-3	TRBD2	.	CASKPLGGGSYEQYF	TGTGCCAGCAAACCTCTGGGCGGGGGCTCCTACGAGCAGTACTTC
TRBJ2-1	TRBV6-2/TRBV6-3	.	many	CASSPGGREHNEQFF	TGTGCCAGCAGCCCCGGGGGACGGGAGCACAATGAGCAGTTCTTC
TRBJ2-5	TRBV28	TRBD1	few	CASSLYHLRDRDFETQYF	TGTGCCAGCAGTTTATACCACCTCCGGGACAGGGACTTTGAGACCCAGTACTTC
TRBJ2-7	TRBV20-1	.	many	CSARGAGTAPYEQYF	TGCAGTGCTAGAGGGGCCGGGACCGCTCCCTACGAGCAGTACTTC
TRBJ2-1	TRBV7-9	TRBD2	few	CASSFRGRAGNEQFF	TGTGCCAGCAGCTTTCGCGGGAGGGCGGGCAATGAGCAGTTCTTC
TRBJ1-1	TRBV3-1	TRBD1	many	CASPQPRTGSEAFF	TGTGCCAGCCCCCAACCCCGGACAGGGTCTGAAGCTTTCTTT
TRBJ1-2	TRBV9	.	few	CASSEGGRNNYGYTF	TGTGCCAGCAGCGAAGGCGGACGGAACAACTATGGCTACACCTTC
TRBJ2-1	TRBV19	.	many	CASSSAGGSSYNEQFF	TGTGCCAGTAGCTCTGCAGGGGGGAGCTCCTACAATGAGCAGTTCTTC
TRBJ2-5	TRBV12-3/TRBV12-4	.	many	CASSNGGQETQYF	TGTGCCAGCAGCAACGGAGGCCAAGAGACCCAGTACTTC
TRBJ2-2	TRBV5-6	TRBD1	.	CASTDDRGLGELFF	TGTGCCAGCACCGACGACAGGGGGCTCGGGGAGCTGTTTTTT
TRBJ2-2	TRBV12-5	.	many	CASALSRGELFF	TGTGCTAGTGCCCTGAGTCGCGGGGAGCTGTTTTTT
TRBJ1-2	TRBV20-1	.	.	CSAGTYGYTF	TGCAGTGCTGGGACCTATGGCTACACCTTC
TRBJ1-2	TRBV6-1	.	many	CASTKAGMIYKYGYTF	TGTGCCAGCACCAAGGCAGGGATGATTTATAAGTATGGCTACACCTTC
TRBJ1-1	TRBV20-1	.	many	CSARERGDAEAFF	TGCAGTGCTAGAGAGAGGGGGGACGCTGAAGCTTTCTTT
TRBJ1-1	TRBV6-6	.	few	CASSYSTGNSVTEAFF	TGTGCCAGCAGTTACTCAACAGGGAATAGCGTCACTGAAGCTTTCTTT
TRBJ2-7	TRBV27	TRBD2	.	CASGLAAAYEQYF	TGTGCCAGCGGACTAGCGGCGGCCTACGAGCAGTACTTC
TRBJ2-2	TRBV5-1	.	few	CASRRVGTGELFF	TGCGCCAGCAGGCGGGTGGGCACCGGGGAGCTGTTTTTT
TRBJ2-5	TRBV20-1	.	.	CSARDSREQGETQYF	TGCAGTGCTAGAGATTCACGGGAGCAAGGAGAGACCCAGTACTTC
TRBJ1-1	TRBV27	TRBD1	many	CASSFASGGTEAFF	TGTGCCAGCAGTTTCGCATCAGGGGGCACTGAAGCTTTCTTT
TRBJ1-1	TRBV7-9	.	many	CASSSTEDLMNTEAFF	TGTGCCAGCAGCTCGACCGAAGACCTTATGAACACTGAAGCTTTCTTT
TRBJ1-5	TRBV30	TRBD1	few	CACQDRRFGQPQHF	TGTGCCTGCCAGGACAGGCGCTTTGGGCAGCCCCAGCATTTT
TRBJ2-1	TRBV30	.	many	CAWSVPSPGHNEQFF	TGTGCCTGGAGTGTACCTAGTCCCGGCCACAATGAGCAGTTCTTC
TRBJ2-1	TRBV19	.	.	CASSIGVRGRGEQFF	TGTGCCAGTAGTATAGGGGTCAGGGGTCGAGGTGAGCAGTTCTTC
TRBJ2-5	TRBV2	TRBD2	.	CASSDWAGVLETQYF	TGTGCCAGCAGTGATTGGGCGGGAGTACTAGAGACCCAGTACTTC
TRBJ1-5	TRBV2	.	many	CASSEAGPRGHQPQHF	TGTGCCAGCAGTGAAGCGGGACCTCGGGGTCATCAGCCCCAGCATTTT
TRBJ2-1	TRBV28	TRBD2	.	CASRHPGTSGVLSYNEQFF	TGTGCCAGCAGACACCCCGGGACTAGCGGGGTACTTTCCTACAATGAGCAGTTCTTC
TRBJ2-1	TRBV27	.	.	CASSPPGVVPYNEQFF	TGTGCCAGCAGTCCCCCCGGAGTAGTCCCTTACAATGAGCAGTTCTTC
TRBJ2-1	TRBV29-1	TRBD1	.	CSVQRQGTPWNEQFF	TGCAGCGTCCAAAGACAGGGGACGCCGTGGAATGAGCAGTTCTTC
TRBJ2-1	TRBV24-1	.	.	CATSENTNPSYNEQFF	TGTGCCACCAGTGAAAACACCAACCCATCCTACAATGAGCAGTTCTTC
TRBJ2-1	TRBV11-2	TRBD2	many	CASSPLAGGTDNEQFF	TGTGCCAGCAGCCCACTAGCGGGGGGCACCGACAATGAGCAGTTCTTC
TRBJ1-2	TRBV28	TRBD1	many	CASTSTGQGDYGYTF	TGTGCCAGCACTTCAACCGGACAGGGTGACTATGGCTACACCTTC
TRBJ2-2	TRBV10-3	.	few	CATLIRGTGELFF	TGTGCCACTTTAATTAGGGGCACCGGGGAGCTGTTTTTT
TRBJ2-1	TRBV27	.	many	CASSYADNEQFF	TGTGCCAGCAGTTATGCGGACAATGAGCAGTTCTTC
TRBJ1-6	TRBV11-2	.	few	CASSLTWGGKNSPLHF	TGTGCCAGCAGCTTGACCTGGGGGGGGAAAAATTCACCCCTCCACTTT
TRBJ1-5	TRBV6-1	TRBD1	.	CASSGQGTDQPQHF	TGTGCCAGCAGTGGACAGGGGACAGATCAGCCCCAGCATTTT
TRBJ1-1	TRBV12-3/TRBV12-4	.	.	CASSLGTRRDLNTEAFF	TGTGCCAGCAGTTTAGGTACCCGTAGGGATCTGAACACTGAAGCTTTCTTT
TRBJ2-1	TRBV6-1	.	many	CASSSHPTGTSYNEQFF	TGTGCCAGCAGTTCGCACCCCACAGGGACCTCCTACAATGAGCAGTTCTTC
TRBJ1-6	TRBV28	TRBD1	few	CASSLLTGATYNSPLHF	TGTGCCAGCAGTTTATTGACAGGGGCAACCTATAATTCACCCCTCCACTTT
TRBJ2-3	TRBV6-1	.	.	CASSYSKQGFATQYF	TGTGCCAGCAGTTATAGTAAGCAGGGCTTTGCAACGCAGTATTTT
TRBJ2-7	TRBV20-1	TRBD1	.	CRDSGTGSYEQYF	TGCAGGGATTCCGGGACAGGGTCCTACGAGCAGTACTTC
TRBJ1-6	TRBV29-1	TRBD1	once	CSAISPGTVSSPLHF	TGCAGCGCTATTAGCCCCGGGACAGTATCTTCACCCCTCCACTTT